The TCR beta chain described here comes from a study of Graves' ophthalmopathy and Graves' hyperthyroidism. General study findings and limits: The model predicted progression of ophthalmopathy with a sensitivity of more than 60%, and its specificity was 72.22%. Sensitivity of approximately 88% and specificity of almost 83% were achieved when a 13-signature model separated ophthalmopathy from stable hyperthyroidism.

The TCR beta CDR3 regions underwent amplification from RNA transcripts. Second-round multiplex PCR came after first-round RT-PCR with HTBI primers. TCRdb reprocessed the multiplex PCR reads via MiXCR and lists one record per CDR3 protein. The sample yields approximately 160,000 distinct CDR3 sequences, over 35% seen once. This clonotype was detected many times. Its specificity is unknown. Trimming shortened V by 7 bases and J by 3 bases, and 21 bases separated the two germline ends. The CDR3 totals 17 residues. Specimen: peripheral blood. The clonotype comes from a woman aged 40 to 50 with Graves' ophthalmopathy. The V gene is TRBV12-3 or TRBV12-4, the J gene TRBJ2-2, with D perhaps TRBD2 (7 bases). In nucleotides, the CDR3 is TGTGCCAGCAAATCTTTCGTGGGGGGGCCCGACACCGGGGAGCTGTTTTTT. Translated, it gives CASKSFVGGPDTGELFF.